The source of this TCR beta chain is a study of T cell responses to AZD1222 COVID-19 vaccine. Here immunoSEQ multiplex PCR was the method, and the copy in TCRdb shows in-frame clones only, minus some. This table holds around 130,000 clones, roughly nine tenths found once. In germline, CDR1 is SGHRS, CDR2 YFSETQ. V was cut by 0 bases and J by 5 bases, with 3 bases left in between. The CDR3 has 11 residues. The chain recombines TRBV5-1 with TRBJ2-7; D call uncertain. This TCR was recovered from an adult who received the AZD1222 COVID-19 vaccine. Sequencing used peripheral blood, obtained 28 days after the second AZD1222 dose. CDR3 loop: CASSLGDEQYF. CDR3 nucleotides: TGCGCCAGCAGCTTGGGGGACGAGCAGTACTTC.